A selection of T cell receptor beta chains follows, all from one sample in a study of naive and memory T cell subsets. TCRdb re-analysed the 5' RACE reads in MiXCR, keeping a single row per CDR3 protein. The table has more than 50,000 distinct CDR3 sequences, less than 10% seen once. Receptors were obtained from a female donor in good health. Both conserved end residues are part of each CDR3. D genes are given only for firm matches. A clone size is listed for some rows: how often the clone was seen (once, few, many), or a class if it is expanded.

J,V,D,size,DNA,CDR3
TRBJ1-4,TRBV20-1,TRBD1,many,TGCAGTGCTAGAGATCTAGGTGGGGACAGGCTGAATGAAAAACTGTTTTTT,CSARDLGGDRLNEKLFF
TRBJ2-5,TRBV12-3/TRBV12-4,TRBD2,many,TGTGCCAGCAGTAAGCGGGAGATACAGTACTTC,CASSKREIQYF
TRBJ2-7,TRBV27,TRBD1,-,TGTGCCAGCAGCCCTTATTCCGGGACAGGTGTAGAGCAGTACTTC,CASSPYSGTGVEQYF
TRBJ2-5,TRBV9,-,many,TGTGCCAGCAGCGTAAGCTCCGAGACCCAGTACTTC,CASSVSSETQYF
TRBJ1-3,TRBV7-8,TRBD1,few,TGTGCCAGCAGTACGGACAGGCTGCATGGAAACACCATATATTTT,CASSTDRLHGNTIYF
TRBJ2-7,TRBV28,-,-,TGTGCCAGCAGCCCCTCGGGGCTCGAGCAGTACTTC,CASSPSGLEQYF
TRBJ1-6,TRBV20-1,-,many,TGCAGTGCTATCGGGAGGCTCGATTCACCCCTCCACTTT,CSAIGRLDSPLHF
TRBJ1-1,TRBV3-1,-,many,TGTGCCAGCAGCCAATCCTCAGGGGACACTGAAGCTTTCTTT,CASSQSSGDTEAFF
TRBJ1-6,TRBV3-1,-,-,TGTGCCAGCAGCCAAAGCGGGGGGGATTCACCCCTCCACTTT,CASSQSGGDSPLHF
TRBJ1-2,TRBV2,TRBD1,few,TGTGCCAGCAGTCTCTCGGCGGGGACAGCGGGCTACACCTTC,CASSLSAGTAGYTF
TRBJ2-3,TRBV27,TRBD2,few,TGTGCCAGCAGAGGACTAGCGGAGCCCACAGATACGCAGTATTTT,CASRGLAEPTDTQYF
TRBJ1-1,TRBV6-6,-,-,TGTGTCTGCGGCATTGAAGCTTTCTTT,CVCGIEAFF
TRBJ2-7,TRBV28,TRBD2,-,TGTGCCAGCAGTTTACAAGCTAGCGGGAGTGGTGAGCAGTACTTC,CASSLQASGSGEQYF
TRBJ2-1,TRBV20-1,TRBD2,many,TGCAGTGCTTCCGGGACTAGTTCTCCCAATGAGCAGTTCTTC,CSASGTSSPNEQFF
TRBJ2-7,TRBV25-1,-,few,TGTGCCAGCAGTGAAAGCGGGTCCCCTACGTGGGAGCAGTACTTC,CASSESGSPTWEQYF
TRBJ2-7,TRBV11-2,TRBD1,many,TGTGCCAGCAAAAGAACCCGGGACAGGGGAAGCTACGAGCAGTACTTC,CASKRTRDRGSYEQYF
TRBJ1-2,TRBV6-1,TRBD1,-,TGTGCCAGCACCCCCGGACAGGCAACCTATGGCTACACCTTC,CASTPGQATYGYTF
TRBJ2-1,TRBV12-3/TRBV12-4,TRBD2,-,TGTGCCAGCAGACCTCTCCCCAGCGGGGGGGCCTACAATGAGCAGTTCTTC,CASRPLPSGGAYNEQFF
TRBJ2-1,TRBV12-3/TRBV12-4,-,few,TGTGCCAGCAGTTCCCCCGGGGCGGAGTTCGATGAGCAGTTCTTC,CASSSPGAEFDEQFF
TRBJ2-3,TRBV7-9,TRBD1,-,TGTGCCAGCAGCTTGAGACAGGGGGGACATACGCAGTATTTT,CASSLRQGGHTQYF
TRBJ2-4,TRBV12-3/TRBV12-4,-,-,TGTGCCAGCAGTCCCAGGTTAGCCAAAAACATTCAGTACTTC,CASSPRLAKNIQYF
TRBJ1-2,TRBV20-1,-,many,TGCAGTGCTAGAGATCGTTTAGCAGGTCAATTCTCCTTC,CSARDRLAGQFSF
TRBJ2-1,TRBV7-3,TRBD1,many,TGTGCCAGCAGCTCGACAGGGGGATCTGAGCAGTTCTTC,CASSSTGGSEQFF
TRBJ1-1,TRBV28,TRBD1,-,TGTGCCAGCAGTTTAAGCGGGCAGGGGGCGTCGGCTTTCTTT,CASSLSGQGASAFF
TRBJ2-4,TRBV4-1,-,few,TGCGCCAGCAGCCCCCTATGGGGGCCAAAAAACATTCAGTACTTC,CASSPLWGPKNIQYF
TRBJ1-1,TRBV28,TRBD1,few,TGTGCCAGCAGCTCCGGACAGGGGGCCACTGAAGCTTTCTTT,CASSSGQGATEAFF
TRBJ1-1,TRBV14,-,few,TGTGCCAGCAGCCAACAACCGGGTGGAGAGGCTTTCTTT,CASSQQPGGEAFF
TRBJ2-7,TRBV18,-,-,TGTGCCAGCTCACCGGGACCGCTCTACGAGCAGTACTTC,CASSPGPLYEQYF
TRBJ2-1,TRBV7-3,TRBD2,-,TGTGCCAGCAGCTTGAAGACTAGCGGGAGAGGCAATGAGCAGTTCTTC,CASSLKTSGRGNEQFF